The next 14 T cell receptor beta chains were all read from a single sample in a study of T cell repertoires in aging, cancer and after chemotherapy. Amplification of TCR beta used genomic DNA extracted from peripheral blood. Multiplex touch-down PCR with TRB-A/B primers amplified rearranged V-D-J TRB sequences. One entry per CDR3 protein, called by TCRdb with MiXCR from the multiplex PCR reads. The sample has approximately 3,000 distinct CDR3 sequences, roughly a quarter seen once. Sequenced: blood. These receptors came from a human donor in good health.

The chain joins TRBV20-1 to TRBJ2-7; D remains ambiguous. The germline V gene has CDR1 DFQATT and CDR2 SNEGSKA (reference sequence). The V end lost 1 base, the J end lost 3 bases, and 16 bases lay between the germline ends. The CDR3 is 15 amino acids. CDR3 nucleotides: TGCAGTGCTAGAGTGGGGAAGGCAACGATCTACGAGCAGTACTTC. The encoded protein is CSARVGKATIYEQYF.

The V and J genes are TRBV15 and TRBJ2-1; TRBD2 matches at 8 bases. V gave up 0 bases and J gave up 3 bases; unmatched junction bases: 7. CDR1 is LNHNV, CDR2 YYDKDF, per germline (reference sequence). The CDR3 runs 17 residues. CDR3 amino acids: CATSRDLGGLDYNEQFF. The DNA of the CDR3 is TGTGCCACCAGCAGAGATCTTGGGGGACTAGACTACAATGAGCAGTTCTTC.

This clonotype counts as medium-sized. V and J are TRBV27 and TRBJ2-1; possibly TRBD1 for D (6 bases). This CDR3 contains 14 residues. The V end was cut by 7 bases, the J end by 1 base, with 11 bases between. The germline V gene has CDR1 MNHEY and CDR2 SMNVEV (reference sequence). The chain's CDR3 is CASNFQGSYNEQFF. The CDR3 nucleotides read TGTGCCAGCAATTTCCAGGGGTCCTACAATGAGCAGTTCTTC.

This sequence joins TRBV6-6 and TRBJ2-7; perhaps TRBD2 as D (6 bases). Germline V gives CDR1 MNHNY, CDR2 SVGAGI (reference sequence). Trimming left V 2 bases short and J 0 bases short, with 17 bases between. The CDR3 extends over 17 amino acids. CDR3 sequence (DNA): TGTGCCAGCAGTTACCCAAGAGCGGGCGCAGACTCCTACGAGCAGTACTTC. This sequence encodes CASSYPRAGADSYEQYF.

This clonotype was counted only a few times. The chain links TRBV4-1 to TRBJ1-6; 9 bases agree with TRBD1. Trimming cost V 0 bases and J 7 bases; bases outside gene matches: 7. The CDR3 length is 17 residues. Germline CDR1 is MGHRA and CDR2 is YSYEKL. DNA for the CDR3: TGCGCCAGCAGCCAAGACCCGGGACAGGGACGGAATTCACCCCTCCACTTT. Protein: CASSQDPGQGRNSPLHF.

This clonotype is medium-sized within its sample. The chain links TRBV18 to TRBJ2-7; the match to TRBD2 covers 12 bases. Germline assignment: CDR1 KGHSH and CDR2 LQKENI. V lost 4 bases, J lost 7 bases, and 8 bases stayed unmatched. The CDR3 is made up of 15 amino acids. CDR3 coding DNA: TGTGCCAGCTCACTCTCACTAGCGGGAGGTCAGGAGCAGTACTTC. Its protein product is CASSLSLAGGQEQYF.

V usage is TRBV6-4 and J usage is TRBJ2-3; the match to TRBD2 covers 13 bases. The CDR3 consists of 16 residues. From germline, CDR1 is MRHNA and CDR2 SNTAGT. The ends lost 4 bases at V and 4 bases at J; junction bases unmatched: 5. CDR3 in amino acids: CASSGTSGSAPDTQYF. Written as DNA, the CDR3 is TGTGCCAGCAGTGGGACTAGCGGGAGCGCCCCAGATACGCAGTATTTT.

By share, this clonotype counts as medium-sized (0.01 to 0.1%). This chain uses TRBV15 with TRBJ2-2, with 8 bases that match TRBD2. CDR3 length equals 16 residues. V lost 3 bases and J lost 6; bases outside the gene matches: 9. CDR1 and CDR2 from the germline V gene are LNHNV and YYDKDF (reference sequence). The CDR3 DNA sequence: TGTGCCACCAGCAGCGACACGGGGGGGTCGGCCGGGGAGCTGTTTTTT. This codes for CATSSDTGGSAGELFF.

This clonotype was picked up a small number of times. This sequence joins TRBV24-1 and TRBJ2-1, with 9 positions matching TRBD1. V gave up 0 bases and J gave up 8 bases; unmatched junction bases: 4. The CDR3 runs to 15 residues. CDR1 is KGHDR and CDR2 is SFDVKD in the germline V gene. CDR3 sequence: CATSDLGQGKDEQFF. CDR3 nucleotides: TGTGCCACCAGTGATTTGGGACAGGGGAAGGATGAGCAGTTCTTC.

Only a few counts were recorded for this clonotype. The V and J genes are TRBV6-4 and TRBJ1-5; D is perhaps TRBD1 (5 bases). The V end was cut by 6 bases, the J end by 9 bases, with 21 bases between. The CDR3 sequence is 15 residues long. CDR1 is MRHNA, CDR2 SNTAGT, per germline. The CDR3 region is CASRTEWTRERPQHF. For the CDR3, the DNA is TGTGCCAGCAGGACTGAGTGGACCAGGGAAAGGCCCCAGCATTTT.

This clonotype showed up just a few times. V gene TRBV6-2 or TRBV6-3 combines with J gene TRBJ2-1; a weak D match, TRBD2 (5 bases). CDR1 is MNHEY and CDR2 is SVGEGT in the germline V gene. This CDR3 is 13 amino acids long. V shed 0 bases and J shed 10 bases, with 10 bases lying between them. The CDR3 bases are TGTGCCAGCAGTTACTCGGAGGTTAAAGAGCAGTTCTTC. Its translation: CASSYSEVKEQFF.

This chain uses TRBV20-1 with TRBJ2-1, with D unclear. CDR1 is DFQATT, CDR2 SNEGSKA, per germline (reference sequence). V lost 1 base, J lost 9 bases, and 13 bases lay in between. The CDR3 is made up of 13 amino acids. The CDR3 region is CSARAPEESEQFF. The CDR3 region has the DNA TGCAGTGCTAGAGCACCAGAGGAGAGTGAGCAGTTCTTC.

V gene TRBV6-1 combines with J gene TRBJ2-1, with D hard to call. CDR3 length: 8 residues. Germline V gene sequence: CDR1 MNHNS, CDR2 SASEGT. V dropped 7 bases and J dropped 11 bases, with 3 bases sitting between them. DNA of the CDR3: TGTGCCAGCAACCAGCAGTTCTTC. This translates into CASNQQFF.

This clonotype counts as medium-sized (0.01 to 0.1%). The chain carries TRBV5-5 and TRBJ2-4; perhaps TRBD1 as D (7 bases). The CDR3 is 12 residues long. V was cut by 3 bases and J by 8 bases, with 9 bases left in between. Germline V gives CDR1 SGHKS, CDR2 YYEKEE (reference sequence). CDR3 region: CASSSRGDIQYF. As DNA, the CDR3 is TGTGCCAGCAGCTCCAGGGGGGACATTCAGTACTTC. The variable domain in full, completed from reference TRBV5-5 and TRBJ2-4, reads DAGVTQSPTHLIKTRGQQVTLRCSPISGHKSVSWYQQVLGQGPQFIFQYYEKEERGRGNFPDRFSARQFPNYSSELNVNALLLGDSALYLCASSSRGDIQYFGAGTRLSVL.